The following is a T cell receptor (beta chain) sequence with its context. In the authors' workflow: Reference gene primer amplification in the assay estimated nucleated cell counts. The table came from immunoSEQ multiplex PCR; TCRdb's copy has only in-frame clones and leaves some out. V and J calls and clone size are those listed in that table; D and trimming were worked out from the DNA. This table holds about 300,000 clones, just under 90% found once. This specimen belongs to a study of blood T cell repertoires in COVID-19. Before they entered the study, exposed participants had met a COVID-19 case within 2 weeks. The receptor was derived from a woman in her fifties or sixties who had been exposed to COVID-19. Material for sequencing was PBMCs or T cells enriched from blood (not recorded which).

The CDR3 region has the DNA TGTGCCAGCAGCCAAGGAGGTAGGAACTACGAGCAGTACTTC. Amino acid sequence: CASSQGGRNYEQYF. The gene calls are TRBV3-1 (or the pseudogene TRBV3-2) and TRBJ2-7; no clear D. Germline V gene lookup returns CDR1 LGHDT and CDR2 YNNKEL (reference sequence). V lost 1 base to trimming and J lost 3 bases, with 10 bases between them. The CDR3 covers 14 residues.